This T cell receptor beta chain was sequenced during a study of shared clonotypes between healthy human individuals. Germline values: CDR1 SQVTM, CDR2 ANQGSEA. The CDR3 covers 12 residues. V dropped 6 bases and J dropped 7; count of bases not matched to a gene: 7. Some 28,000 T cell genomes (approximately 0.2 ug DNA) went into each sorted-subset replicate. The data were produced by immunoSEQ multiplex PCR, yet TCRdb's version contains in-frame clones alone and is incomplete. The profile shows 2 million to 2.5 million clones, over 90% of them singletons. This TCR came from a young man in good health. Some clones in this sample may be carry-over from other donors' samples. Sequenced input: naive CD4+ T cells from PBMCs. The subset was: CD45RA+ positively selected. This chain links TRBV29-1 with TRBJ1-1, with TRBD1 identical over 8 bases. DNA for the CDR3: TGCAGCGTAGGACAGGGAAAGGGTGAAGCTTTCTTT. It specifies CSVGQGKGEAFF.